Each of the 29 T cell receptor beta chains below was sequenced from the same sample in a study of neurological immune-mediated disorders. TCRdb reanalysed the 5' RACE reads using MiXCR and keeps one entry per CDR3 protein. The sample includes roughly 13,000 distinct CDR3 sequences, about 9.4% of them seen just once. Sequencing input: PBMCs. These receptors all come from a woman aged 40 to 50 in good health.

This clonotype is classed as medium-sized. The CDR3 DNA reads TGCAGTGCTAGAGATCGCCGGGACAGGGAGGACAACTATGGCTACACCTTC. This sequence encodes CSARDRRDREDNYGYTF. The V and J genes are TRBV20-1 and TRBJ1-2; TRBD1 matches at 9 bases. The CDR3 is made up of 17 amino acids. Per the germline V gene, CDR1 is DFQATT and CDR2 is SNEGSKA (reference sequence). The V and J ends lost 0 bases and 2 bases, in that order; junction bases with no gene match: 10.

In this sample, this clonotype is large. This CDR3 reads CASSLGTGGIRETQYF. DNA for the CDR3: TGTGCCAGCAGTTTAGGGACAGGGGGCATCCGAGAGACCCAGTACTTC. The rearrangement links TRBV28 to TRBJ2-5, with 12 bases matching TRBD1. This CDR3 comprises 16 residues. Per the germline V gene, CDR1 is MDHEN and CDR2 is SYDVKM. The V segment lost 2 bases and the J segment 4 bases; nucleotides outside the gene matches: 5. The variable domain in full, completed from reference TRBV28 and TRBJ2-5, reads DVKVTQSSRYLVKRTGEKVFLECVQDMDHENMFWYRQDPGLGLRLIYFSYDVKMKEKGDIPEGYSVSREKKERFSLILESASTNQTSMYLCASSLGTGGIRETQYFGPGTRLLVL.

At least ten counts were recorded for this clonotype. The rearrangement uses TRBV20-1 and TRBJ2-1, with 8 bases lining up with TRBD1. After removal of 4 bases from V and 13 bases from J, the junction contained 9 bases not matched to a gene. The CDR3 has 12 residues. Germline CDR1 DFQATT, CDR2 SNEGSKA (reference sequence). The CDR3 protein is CSAMKGQGHQFF. CDR3 coding DNA: TGCAGTGCTATGAAAGGACAGGGTCATCAGTTCTTC.

Ten or more counts support this clonotype. The chain employs TRBV19 and TRBJ1-1; a weak D match, TRBD1 (5 bases). This CDR3 is built from 15 residues. Germline assignment: CDR1 LNHDA and CDR2 SQIVND (reference sequence). Trimming pared 0 bases from V and 5 bases from J, leaving 13 bases between. CDR3 in DNA: TGTGCCAGTAGTATAGATCCGTACAGGAGGACTGAAGCTTTCTTT. Translating gives CASSIDPYRRTEAFF.

This clonotype was counted at least ten times. The chain joins TRBV12-5 to TRBJ2-5, with a tentative D call TRBD1 (5 bases). The CDR3 covers 15 residues. V lost 0 bases to trimming and J lost 4 bases, with 12 bases between them. From germline, CDR1 is LGHNT and CDR2 FRNRAP. CDR3 DNA sequence: TGTGCTAGTGGTTTGGTATTAGGGGAAGGAGAGACCCAGTACTTC. This sequence encodes CASGLVLGEGETQYF.

In this sample, this clonotype turned up many times. The chain is built from TRBV6-5 and TRBJ1-4; unclear D gene. The CDR3 spans 17 residues. Between the trimmed V and J ends, which lost 0 bases and 0 bases, there was a span of 11 bases. CDR1 and CDR2 from the germline V gene are MNHEY and SVGAGI. CDR3 sequence reads: CASSYSGLGATNEKLFF. Here the CDR3 DNA reads TGTGCCAGCAGTTACTCGGGGTTGGGTGCAACTAATGAAAAACTGTTTTTT.

This clonotype has at least ten counts. This sequence joins TRBV20-1 and TRBJ2-7; 7 bases align to TRBD2. In germline, CDR1 is DFQATT, CDR2 SNEGSKA (reference sequence). V shed 8 bases, J shed 3 bases, and the junction held 13 bases outside the gene matches. The CDR3 runs to 14 residues. DNA for the CDR3: TGCAGTCCCAAGGACGGGACTACTGTCTACGAGCAGTACTTC. This encodes CSPKDGTTVYEQYF.

This clonotype has at least ten counts. V gene TRBV20-1 combines with J gene TRBJ1-5; 10 positions match TRBD1. Germline-derived CDR1 and CDR2 are DFQATT and SNEGSKA (reference sequence). The CDR3 runs to 14 residues. Trimming at V came to 7 bases and at J to 5 bases, leaving 8 bases not matched to a gene. Here the CDR3 DNA reads TGCAGTGGACAGGGGGCGCGTTCCGATCAGCCCCAGCATTTT. It codes for CSGQGARSDQPQHF.

This clonotype came up many times. V is TRBV29-1 and J is TRBJ2-3; 7 bases match TRBD1. Per the germline V gene, CDR1 is SQVTM and CDR2 is ANQGSEA. With 5 bases clipped from V and 2 bases from J, the junction kept 4 bases outside the gene matches. The CDR3 totals 13 residues. This CDR3 is CSVPGGDTDTQYF. CDR3 bases: TGCAGCGTTCCAGGGGGAGACACAGATACGCAGTATTTT.

This clonotype was counted only a few times. The V gene is TRBV12-3 or TRBV12-4, the J gene TRBJ2-1, with D possibly being TRBD2 (6 bases). The CDR3 sequence is 14 residues long. Trimming shortened V by 4 bases and J by 7 bases, and 14 bases separated the two germline ends. CDR3 sequence: CASSSSRSGNEQFF. The CDR3 coding sequence is TGTGCCAGCAGTTCGAGCAGGAGCGGGAATGAGCAGTTCTTC.

This clonotype was recorded at least ten times. V gene TRBV7-9 combines with J gene TRBJ1-3; tentatively, D is TRBD1 (5 bases). The germline CDR1 and CDR2 sequences are SEHNR and FQNEAQ (reference sequence). Deletions cut 5 bases from V and 4 bases from J, with 12 bases between. The CDR3 is 14 residues long. The CDR3 coding sequence is TGTGCCAGCAGCCCCGGGACGGGAGGAAACACCATATATTTT. Its translation is CASSPGTGGNTIYF.

As for this clonotype: It is unclear where the CDR3 begins or ends on the DNA, so no DNA is shown, and the CDR3 is as TCRdb lists it. The chain joins TRBV7-8 to TRBJ2-1. 18 amino acids form the CDR3, both terminal residues included. Germline loops: CDR1 SGHVS, CDR2 FQNEAQ. CDR3 residues: CASSFYICSAQLDNEQFF.

This clonotype showed up many times. The chain combines TRBV7-8 with TRBJ2-3; D possibly corresponds to TRBD1 (7 bases). The CDR3 consists of 16 residues. The V gene lost 1 base and the J gene lost 2 bases, with 13 bases spanning the gap. From germline, CDR1 is SGHVS and CDR2 FQNEAQ. CDR3 amino acids: CASSLGRDRYTDTQYF. The CDR3, as DNA: TGTGCCAGCAGCTTAGGGAGGGACAGATACACAGATACGCAGTATTTT.

This clonotype was detected only once. J is TRBJ1-3 and V is TRBV7-6; the match to TRBD1 covers 9 bases. This CDR3 spans 15 amino acids. V shed 4 bases, J shed 3 bases, and the junction held 4 bases outside the gene matches. Germline lookup yields CDR1 SGHVS and CDR2 FNYEAQ. The CDR3 sequence: CASSSTGGGGNTIYF. CDR3 in DNA: TGTGCCAGCAGCTCTACAGGGGGCGGTGGAAACACCATATATTTT. Full variable domain (rest looked up from reference TRBV7-6 and TRBJ1-3): GAGVSQSPRYKVTKRGQDVALRCDPISGHVSLYWYRQALGQGPEFLTYFNYEAQQDKSGLPNDRFSAERPEGSISTLTIQRTEQRDSAMYRCASSSTGGGGNTIYFGEGSWLTVV.

At least ten counts were recorded for this clonotype. This sequence joins TRBV5-1 and TRBJ2-1; 12 nucleotides align to TRBD2. Trimming at V came to 0 bases and at J to 7 bases, leaving 8 bases not matched to a gene. This CDR3 comprises 17 residues. Germline loops: CDR1 SGHRS, CDR2 YFSETQ. The CDR3 DNA follows: TGCGCCAGCAGCTTGGGACTAGCGGGAGTAAGGAAAAATGAGCAGTTCTTC. It is translated as CASSLGLAGVRKNEQFF.

This clonotype occurred many times. This chain joins TRBV3-1 and TRBJ1-3; no reliable D call. CDR1 and CDR2 from the germline V gene are LGHDT and YNNKEL (reference sequence). V lost 0 bases and J lost 1, with 7 bases in between. There are 15 residues in the CDR3. In DNA, the CDR3 is TGTGCCAGCAGCCAAGAGATATATTCTGGAAACACCATATATTTT. Translated: CASSQEIYSGNTIYF.

This clonotype showed up just once. The chain carries TRBV20-1 and TRBJ2-1, with 12 bases fitting TRBD2. Germline CDR1 reads DFQATT; CDR2 reads SNEGSKA (reference sequence). V lost 3 bases, J lost 6 bases, and 9 bases stayed unmatched. The CDR3 runs 16 residues. The CDR3 DNA sequence: TGCAGTGCTAGGCCCGGACTAGCGGGAATCTCCAATGAGCAGTTCTTC. As protein: CSARPGLAGISNEQFF.

There are many counts of this clonotype. The rearrangement links TRBV6-1 to TRBJ2-2; 9 bases line up with TRBD2. The CDR3 loop spans 16 amino acids. Unmatched junction bases numbered 5, after V lost 4 bases and J lost 2 bases. CDR1 is MNHNS, CDR2 SASEGT, per germline. In DNA form, the CDR3 reads TGTGCCAGCAGTGTTCGCGGGGGGGCTAACACCGGGGAGCTGTTTTTT. Amino acid sequence: CASSVRGGANTGELFF.

This clonotype occurred many times. The V and J genes are TRBV10-2 and TRBJ1-1; D uncertain. The CDR3 sequence is 13 residues long. The V gene lost 2 bases and the J gene lost 1 base, with 5 bases spanning the gap. Germline V gene lookup returns CDR1 WSHSY and CDR2 SAAADI. This CDR3 is CASSEVENTEAFF. CDR3 in DNA: TGCGCCAGCAGTGAGGTGGAGAACACTGAAGCTTTCTTT.

The V gene is TRBV19, the J gene TRBJ2-7; D may be TRBD2 (6 bases). The CDR3 runs to 13 residues. Germline CDR1 LNHDA, CDR2 SQIVND (reference sequence). The V gene lost 3 bases and the J gene lost 0 bases, with 6 bases spanning the gap. The CDR3, as DNA: TGTGCCAGTAGTATCGGGAGCTCCTACGAGCAGTACTTC. Its translation: CASSIGSSYEQYF.

This clonotype was counted between two and nine times. The rearrangement joins TRBV27 to TRBJ2-1; no reliable D call. CDR1 is MNHEY and CDR2 is SMNVEV in the germline V gene (reference sequence). This CDR3 is built from 13 residues. V was pared by 3 bases and J by 8 bases, with 11 bases between. The CDR3 protein is CASSFFVGYEQFF. The CDR3 DNA is TGTGCCAGCAGTTTTTTCGTAGGTTATGAGCAGTTCTTC.

About this clonotype itself: The junction departs from germline at one end; a sequencing error may be responsible. The chain employs TRBV9 and TRBJ2-2; weak D call: TRBD2 (5 bases). This CDR3 has 13 residues. Germline values: CDR1 SGDLS, CDR2 YYNGEE. The CDR3 loop reads CASSVTTTGKLFF. CDR3 nucleotides: TGTGCCAGCAGCGTAACCACGACCGGGAAGCTGTTTTTT.

Ten or more counts support this clonotype. The chain joins TRBV20-1 to TRBJ2-1; possible D gene TRBD2, 6 bases. The CDR3 loop spans 11 amino acids. V was pared by 4 bases and J by 8 bases, with 9 bases between. Germline V gene sequence: CDR1 DFQATT, CDR2 SNEGSKA (reference sequence). In DNA form, the CDR3 reads TGCAGTGCTATCCGGGACTATGAGCAGTTCTTC. Encoded protein: CSAIRDYEQFF.

This clonotype appeared many times. V gene TRBV6-1 combines with J gene TRBJ1-5; perhaps TRBD1 as D (5 bases). Trimming took off 0 bases at V and 7 bases at J, with 13 bases between the two ends. The CDR3 is 15 residues long. The V gene's germline CDR1 is MNHNS and CDR2 SASEGT. CDR3 sequence reads: CASSEAAGRDQPQHF. The DNA of the CDR3 is TGTGCCAGCAGTGAAGCCGCAGGGAGGGACCAGCCCCAGCATTTT.

Ten or more counts support this clonotype. The CDR3 DNA is TGTGCCAGCAGACTAGCGGGGACCCTCGGGGAGCTGTTTTTT. Translation gives CASRLAGTLGELFF. The rearrangement links TRBV12-3 or TRBV12-4 to TRBJ2-2; TRBD2 aligns across 10 bases. V trimming: 6 bases; J trimming: 7 bases; junction bases outside the gene matches: 5. The CDR3 is 14 residues long.

Notes on this clonotype: At one end, the junction sequence differs from germline, possibly due to a read error. The gene calls are TRBV7-9 and TRBJ2-5; the D is unclear. The CDR3 runs to 13 residues. From germline, CDR1 is SEHNR and CDR2 FQNEAQ (reference sequence). The CDR3 nucleotides read TGTGCCAGCAGCTTGCCTGGCGGCGAGACCCGGTACTTC. Protein sequence: CASSLPGGETRYF.

This clonotype was counted many times. The V and J genes are TRBV18 and TRBJ2-4; 10 nucleotides match TRBD1. With 5 bases clipped from V and 6 bases from J, the junction kept 16 bases outside the gene matches. The CDR3 sequence is 18 residues long. Germline loops: CDR1 KGHSH, CDR2 LQKENI. The CDR3 coding sequence is TGTGCCAGCTCAAGAGGTCCGGGACAGGGGCCAGGGGGAAACATTCAGTACTTC. Residues: CASSRGPGQGPGGNIQYF.

The V call is TRBV29-1, the J call TRBJ2-1, with TRBD2 matching over 10 bases. Germline V gene sequence: CDR1 SQVTM, CDR2 ANQGSEA. The CDR3 contains 14 residues. V shed 6 bases, J shed 4 bases, and the junction held 6 bases outside the gene matches. The CDR3 DNA is TGCAGCGTCCGGACTAGCGGCATTTACAATGAGCAGTTCTTC. Amino acid sequence: CSVRTSGIYNEQFF.

This clonotype was observed many times. The gene calls are TRBV29-1 and TRBJ2-7, with D perhaps TRBD1 (5 bases). Germline assignment: CDR1 SQVTM and CDR2 ANQGSEA. V lost 4 bases to trimming and J lost 4 bases, with 14 bases between them. This CDR3 contains 13 residues. DNA of the CDR3: TGCAGCGTTGGGACAACTATTGGGTACGAGCAGTACTTC. Its translation: CSVGTTIGYEQYF.